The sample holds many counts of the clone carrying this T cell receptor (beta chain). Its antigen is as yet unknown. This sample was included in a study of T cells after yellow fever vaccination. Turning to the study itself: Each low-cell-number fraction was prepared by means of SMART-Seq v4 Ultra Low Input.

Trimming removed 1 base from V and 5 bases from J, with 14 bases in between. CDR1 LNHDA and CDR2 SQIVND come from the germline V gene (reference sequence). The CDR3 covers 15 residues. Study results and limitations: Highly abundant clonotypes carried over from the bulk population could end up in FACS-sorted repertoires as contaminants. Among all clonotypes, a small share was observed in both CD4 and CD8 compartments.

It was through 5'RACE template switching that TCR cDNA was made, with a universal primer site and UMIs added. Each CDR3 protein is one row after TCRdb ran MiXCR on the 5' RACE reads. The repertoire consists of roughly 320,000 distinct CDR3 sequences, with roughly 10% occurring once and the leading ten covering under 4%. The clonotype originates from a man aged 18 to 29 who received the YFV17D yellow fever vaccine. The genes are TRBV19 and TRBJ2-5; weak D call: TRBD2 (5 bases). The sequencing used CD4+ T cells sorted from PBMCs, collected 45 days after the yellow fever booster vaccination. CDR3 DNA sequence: TGTGCCAGTAGTATAGGTGCTCTAGCCGGGGAGACCCAGTACTTC. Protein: CASSIGALAGETQYF.